This TCR beta chain emerged from a study of T cells in Graves' hyperthyroidism and ophthalmopathy. Whole-study results and caveats: Patients with ophthalmopathy were separated from those with stable hyperthyroidism by a 13 V-J model.

The CDR3 covers 14 residues. Trimming left V 6 bases short and J 3 bases short, with 15 bases between. Germline V lookup: CDR1 MNHEY, CDR2 SMNVEV (reference sequence). The hyperthyroidism patients had all been newly diagnosed, and their disease duration was under 2 months. Their ages ranged from 18 to 65 years. Clinical symptoms, serum thyroxine and TRAb, thyroid ultrasound and orbital computed tomography together formed the diagnostic basis. Out of over 9 ml of fresh peripheral blood came the PBMCs. This clonotype was counted many times. Its target is not known. Authors of the study amplified TCR beta CDR3 regions from RNA transcripts. The TCR CDR3 was amplified in a first-round RT-PCR using the HTBI primer set. TCRdb ran MiXCR on the multiplex PCR reads and lists one entry per CDR3 protein. This table holds about 690,000 distinct CDR3 sequences, around a sixth found once.

This rearrangement joins TRBV27 to TRBJ2-7, with D perhaps TRBD2 (5 bases). This sequence originates from a man aged 45-65 years with Graves' hyperthyroidism. Sequenced: blood. CDR3 DNA: TGTGCCAGCAGCCCCGGGGTGATCCTCTACGAGCAGTACTTC. It translates to CASSPGVILYEQYF.